The present T cell receptor (beta chain) was sequenced within a study of blood T cell repertoires in COVID-19. Study summary: Whether acute or convalescent, the COVID-19 samples came from the United States, Italy and Spain.

How the authors handled the data: By means of reference gene primer amplification, nucleated cell counts were estimated. Clones were read by immunoSEQ multiplex PCR, and TCRdb kept only the in-frame ones, dropping some. From that table come the V and J calls and clone size; the DNA was used to work out D and trimming. The repertoire holds 200,000 to 250,000 clones, with 80% to 95% as singletons. Germline V gene data show CDR1 as SNHLY and CDR2 as FYNNEI. Trimming took 6 bases from V and 3 from J; bases not matched to a gene: 12. The CDR3 covers 16 residues. Seattle-derived patients entered the study during active infection and were followed longitudinally.

The sequence came from a man between 60 and 70 years old with COVID-19, enrolled during active disease. Material: peripheral blood. The rearrangement joins TRBV2 to TRBJ2-7; 9 bases line up with TRBD1. The CDR3 region has the DNA TGTGCCAGCAGCCCGGGACAGGGTTTTAATGGCTACGAGCAGTACTTC. The encoded protein is CASSPGQGFNGYEQYF.